The source of this T cell receptor beta chain is a study of shared clonotypes between healthy human individuals. Study at large: For every donor, three CD4 naive, three CD4 memory, two CD8 naive and one CD8 memory plates were used.

Points from the study as a whole: Across subsets, estimated richness was generally greater for naive than for memory populations. Clonotype sharing among donors, it was expected, would be affected by sequencing depth.

Concerning this clone: Its target is unknown.

Assay used: immunoSEQ multiplex PCR; TCRdb lists only in-frame clones, some missing. This table has a few million clones, approximately 94% appearing once. From germline, CDR1 is MNHEY and CDR2 SMNVEV (reference sequence). The CDR3 contains 14 residues. Trimming took off 6 bases at V and 4 bases at J, with 12 bases between the two ends. The material sequenced was naive CD4+ T cells sorted from blood. Documented subset: CD45RA+ positively selected. This TCR was sampled from a man younger than 30 in good health. The V call is TRBV27, the J call TRBJ1-4; no clear D gene. The CDR3 spells CASSEHGVNEKLFF. As DNA, the CDR3 is TGTGCCAGCAGCGAACATGGAGTTAATGAAAAACTGTTTTTT. Supplemented by reference TRBV27 and TRBJ1-4, the full variable domain reads EAQVTQNPRYLITVTGKKLTVTCSQNMNHEYMSWYRQDPGLGLRQIYYSMNVEVTDKGDVPEGYKVSRKEKRNFPLILESPSPNQTSLYFCASSEHGVNEKLFFGSGTQLSVL.